Below, 13 T cell receptor beta chains from the same sample are listed, as sequenced in a study of cytomegalovirus exposure and HLA in healthy donors. Amplification used 60 Vbeta primers and 13 Jbeta primers. Method: immunoSEQ multiplex PCR; TCRdb's copy keeps in-frame clones and lacks some. The sample includes around 170,000 clones, roughly 82% of them seen just once. The sequencing sample was made of PBMCs. The origin of the receptors is a man aged 40-50 years in good health and CMV-seronegative.

The V and J genes are TRBV27 and TRBJ1-2; TRBD1 aligns across 7 bases. Trimming took 2 bases from V and 4 from J; bases not matched to a gene: 4. The CDR3 covers 14 residues. Germline V gene lookup returns CDR1 MNHEY and CDR2 SMNVEV (reference sequence). Here the CDR3 DNA reads TGTGCCAGCAGTTTAAGACAGGGCGGCTATGGCTACACCTTC. This encodes CASSLRQGGYGYTF.

The CDR3 nucleotides are TGTGCCAGCAGCTTGGGACAGTCGGGCAATCAGCCCCAGCATTTT. Amino acid sequence: CASSLGQSGNQPQHF. The rearrangement links TRBV5-8 to TRBJ1-5; D may be TRBD1 (5 bases). The CDR3 is 15 amino acids. The V and J ends lost 0 bases and 2 bases respectively, with 9 bases between them. Germline V gene sequence: CDR1 SGHTS, CDR2 YDEGEE.

The V and J genes are TRBV15 and TRBJ2-1; TRBD2 matches at 10 bases. V lost 7 bases, J lost 10 bases, and 16 bases stayed unmatched. This CDR3 spans 16 amino acids. From germline, CDR1 is LNHNV and CDR2 YYDKDF (reference sequence). CDR3: CATTSSGTSVVKEQFF. In DNA form, the CDR3 reads TGTGCCACCACCTCCTCCGGGACTAGCGTGGTAAAGGAGCAGTTCTTC.

The chain has TRBV9 and TRBJ2-5, with a weak D call TRBD2 (5 bases). The CDR3 extends over 14 amino acids. Trimming took 3 bases from V and 5 from J, leaving 14 bases between them. CDR1 is SGDLS, CDR2 YYNGEE, per germline. The CDR3, as DNA: TGTGCCAGCAGCGATCTCGGGGATAGGGAGACCCAGTACTTC. It yields the protein CASSDLGDRETQYF.

This rearrangement joins TRBV27 to TRBJ2-7, with D unclear. CDR3 length: 14 residues. Trimming cost V 2 bases and J 2 bases, with 10 bases left between them. CDR1 MNHEY and CDR2 SMNVEV come from the germline V gene (reference sequence). The CDR3 spells CASSLHHRAYEQYF. CDR3 nucleotides: TGTGCCAGCAGTTTACACCACCGGGCCTACGAGCAGTACTTC.

V is TRBV6-5 and J is TRBJ2-3; 9 bases are a match to TRBD1. V lost 6 bases to trimming and J lost 3 bases; unmatched junction nucleotides: 7. The CDR3 contains 15 residues. In germline, CDR1 is MNHEY, CDR2 SVGAGI. CDR3 DNA sequence: TGTGCCAGCAGAAAGCCGGGACAGGGAACAGATACGCAGTATTTT. This gives the protein CASRKPGQGTDTQYF.

This chain links TRBV7-2 with TRBJ1-2, with 10 bases lining up with TRBD1. The CDR3 has 18 residues. J was trimmed by 7 bases and V by 2 bases; bases with no gene match: 16. Germline assignment: CDR1 SGHTA and CDR2 FQGNSA. The CDR3 DNA sequence: TGTGCCAGCAGCTTAATGGGGGACAGGGGTGGTCTAGCAGCTGGCTACACCTTC. Translation gives CASSLMGDRGGLAAGYTF.

The chain combines TRBV14 with TRBJ2-4; 15 nucleotides align to TRBD2. Unmatched junction bases numbered 6, after V lost 0 bases and J lost 0 bases. CDR1 is SGHDN, CDR2 FVKESK, per germline. The CDR3 runs 20 residues. This chain's CDR3 is CASSQDFGLAGGPAKNIQYF. The CDR3 DNA is TGTGCCAGCAGCCAAGATTTCGGACTAGCGGGAGGGCCAGCCAAAAACATTCAGTACTTC.

This clone occurred a few times. The rearrangement joins TRBV5-1 to TRBJ2-3, with 9 bases matching TRBD1. In germline, CDR1 is SGHRS, CDR2 YFSETQ. The V segment lost 0 bases and the J segment 3 bases; nucleotides outside the gene matches: 2. The CDR3 sequence is 15 residues long. The CDR3 coding sequence is TGCGCCAGCAGCTTGGTTGGACAGGGGACAGATACGCAGTATTTT. This gives the protein CASSLVGQGTDTQYF.

This clone was observed once. V gene TRBV6-1 combines with J gene TRBJ1-1, with D maybe TRBD1 (6 bases). Germline V CDR1 and CDR2: MNHNS, SASEGT. Trimming took 3 bases from V and 0 from J, leaving 17 bases between them. The CDR3 consists of 17 residues. The CDR3 here is CASSDIPGTSLNTEAFF. The CDR3 bases are TGTGCCAGCAGTGACATACCCGGGACAAGCTTGAACACTGAAGCTTTCTTT.

The chain recombines TRBV19 with TRBJ2-6, with TRBD2 matching 8 bases. CDR3 length equals 13 residues. Germline V CDR1 and CDR2: LNHDA, SQIVND (reference sequence). Unmatched junction bases numbered 7, after V lost 10 bases and J lost 8 bases. The CDR3 region has the DNA TGTGCCACCGGCCCGGGGGGGTCCAACGTCCTGACTTTC. Its protein is CATGPGGSNVLTF.

The chain employs TRBV30 and TRBJ1-1; 7 nucleotides match TRBD1. In germline, CDR1 is GTSNPN, CDR2 SVGIG (reference sequence). This CDR3 has 16 residues. The trim removed 3 bases at V and 5 bases at J, leaving 15 bases unmatched. CDR3 coding DNA: TGTGCCTGGAGGGACGACAGGGACGCCGGGGAAACTGAAGCTTTCTTT. This gives the protein CAWRDDRDAGETEAFF.

The V and J genes are TRBV4-3 and TRBJ2-1; D might be TRBD2 (7 bases). Germline CDR1 and CDR2: LGHNA and YSLEER. V lost 3 bases to trimming and J lost 9 bases, with 24 bases between them. The CDR3 spans 17 residues. The CDR3 is CASSQLVGGPVIGEQFF. The CDR3 DNA sequence: TGCGCCAGCAGCCAGCTCGTCGGGGGGCCAGTGATCGGTGAGCAGTTCTTC.